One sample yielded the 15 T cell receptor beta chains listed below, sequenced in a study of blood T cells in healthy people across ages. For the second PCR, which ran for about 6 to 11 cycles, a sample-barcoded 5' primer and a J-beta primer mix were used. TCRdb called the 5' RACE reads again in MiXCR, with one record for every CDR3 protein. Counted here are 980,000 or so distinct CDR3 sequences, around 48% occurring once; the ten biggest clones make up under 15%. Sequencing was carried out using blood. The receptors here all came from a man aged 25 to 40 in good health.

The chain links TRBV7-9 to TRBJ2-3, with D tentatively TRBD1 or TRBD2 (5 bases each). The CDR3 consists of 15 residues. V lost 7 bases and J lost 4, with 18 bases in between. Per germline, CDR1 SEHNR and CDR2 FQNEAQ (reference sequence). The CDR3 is CASTPTEVRADTQYF. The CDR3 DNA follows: TGTGCCAGCACCCCGACAGAAGTGCGGGCAGATACGCAGTATTTT.

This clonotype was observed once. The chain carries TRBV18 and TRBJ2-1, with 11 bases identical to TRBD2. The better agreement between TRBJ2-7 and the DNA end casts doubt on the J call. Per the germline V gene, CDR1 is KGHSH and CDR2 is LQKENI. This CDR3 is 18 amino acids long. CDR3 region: CASSPSVRLAGPYNEQYF. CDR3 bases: TGTGCCAGCTCACCAAGCGTGAGACTAGCGGGGCCTTACAATGAGCAGTACTTC.

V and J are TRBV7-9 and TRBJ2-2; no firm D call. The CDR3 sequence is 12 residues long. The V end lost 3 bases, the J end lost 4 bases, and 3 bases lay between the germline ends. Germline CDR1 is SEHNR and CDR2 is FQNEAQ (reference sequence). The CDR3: CASSFRTGELFF. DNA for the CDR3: TGTGCCAGCAGCTTCCGCACCGGGGAGCTGTTTTTT.

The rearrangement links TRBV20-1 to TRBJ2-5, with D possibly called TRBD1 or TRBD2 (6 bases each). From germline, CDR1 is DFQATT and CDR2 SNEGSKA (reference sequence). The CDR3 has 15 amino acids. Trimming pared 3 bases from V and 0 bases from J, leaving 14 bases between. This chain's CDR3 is CSASRGPMYQETQYF. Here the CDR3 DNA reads TGCAGTGCTAGTCGGGGGCCGATGTACCAAGAGACCCAGTACTTC.

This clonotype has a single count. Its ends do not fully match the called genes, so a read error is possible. The CDR3 here is CACSSASTDTQYF. CDR3 DNA: TGTGCCTGCAGCTCGGCAAGCACAGATACGCAGTATTTT. The J gene is TRBJ2-3, the V gene TRBV28, with D hard to call. This CDR3 is built from 13 residues. Per germline, CDR1 MDHEN and CDR2 SYDVKM.

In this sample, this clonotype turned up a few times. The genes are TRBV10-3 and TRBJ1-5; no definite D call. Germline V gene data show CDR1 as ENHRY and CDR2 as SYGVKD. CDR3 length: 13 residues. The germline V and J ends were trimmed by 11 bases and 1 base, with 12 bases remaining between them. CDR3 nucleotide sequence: TGTGCCGCCCATGGGGAAAGCAATCAGCCCCAGCATTTT. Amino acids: CAAHGESNQPQHF.

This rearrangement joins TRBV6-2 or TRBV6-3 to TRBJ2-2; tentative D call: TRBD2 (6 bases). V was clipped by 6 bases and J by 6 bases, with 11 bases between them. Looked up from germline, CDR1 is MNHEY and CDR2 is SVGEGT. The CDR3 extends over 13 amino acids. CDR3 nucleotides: TGTGCCAGCAGCCCGACTAGGTCCGGGGAGCTGTTTTTT. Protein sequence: CASSPTRSGELFF.

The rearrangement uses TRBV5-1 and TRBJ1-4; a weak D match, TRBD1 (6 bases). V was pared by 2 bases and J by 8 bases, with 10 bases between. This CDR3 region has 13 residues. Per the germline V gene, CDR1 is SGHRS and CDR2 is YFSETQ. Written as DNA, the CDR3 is TGCGCCAGCAGCTTCGGACAGAGGGAAAAACTGTTTTTT. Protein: CASSFGQREKLFF.

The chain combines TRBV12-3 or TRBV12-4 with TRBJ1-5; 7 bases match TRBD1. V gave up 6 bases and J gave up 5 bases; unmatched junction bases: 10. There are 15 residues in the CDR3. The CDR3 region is CASSSEGQGDQPQHF. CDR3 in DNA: TGTGCCAGCAGCTCCGAGGGGCAGGGGGATCAGCCCCAGCATTTT.

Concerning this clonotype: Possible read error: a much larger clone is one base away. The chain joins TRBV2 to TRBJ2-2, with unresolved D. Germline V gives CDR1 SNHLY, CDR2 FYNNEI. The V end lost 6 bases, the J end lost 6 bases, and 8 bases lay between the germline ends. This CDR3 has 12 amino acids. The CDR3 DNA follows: TGTGCCAGCAGCTTCGACGCCGGGGAGCTGTTTTTT. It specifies CASSFDAGELFF.

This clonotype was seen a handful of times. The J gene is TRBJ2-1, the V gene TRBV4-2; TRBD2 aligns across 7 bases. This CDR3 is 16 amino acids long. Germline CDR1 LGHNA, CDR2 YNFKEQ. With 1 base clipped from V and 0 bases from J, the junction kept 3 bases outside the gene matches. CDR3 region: CASSQGTGGSYNEQFF. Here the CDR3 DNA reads TGTGCCAGCAGCCAAGGCACGGGGGGCTCCTACAATGAGCAGTTCTTC.

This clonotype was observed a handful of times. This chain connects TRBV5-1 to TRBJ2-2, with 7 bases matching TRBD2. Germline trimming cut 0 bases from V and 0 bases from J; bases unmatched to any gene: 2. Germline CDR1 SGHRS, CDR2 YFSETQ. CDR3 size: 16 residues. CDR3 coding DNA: TGCGCCAGCAGCTTGGAGGGACTATCGAACACCGGGGAGCTGTTTTTT. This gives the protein CASSLEGLSNTGELFF.

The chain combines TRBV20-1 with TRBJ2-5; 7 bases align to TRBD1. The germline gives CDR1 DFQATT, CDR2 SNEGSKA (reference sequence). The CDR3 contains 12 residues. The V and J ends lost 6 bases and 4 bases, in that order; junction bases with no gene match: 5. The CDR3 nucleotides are TGCAGTGCCAGACAGGGCGGAGAGACCCAGTACTTC. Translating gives CSARQGGETQYF.

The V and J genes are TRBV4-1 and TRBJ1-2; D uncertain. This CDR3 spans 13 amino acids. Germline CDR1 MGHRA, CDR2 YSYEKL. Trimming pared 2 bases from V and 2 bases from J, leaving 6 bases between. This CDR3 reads CASSQRENYGYTF. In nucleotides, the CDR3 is TGCGCCAGCAGCCAACGTGAGAACTATGGCTACACCTTC.

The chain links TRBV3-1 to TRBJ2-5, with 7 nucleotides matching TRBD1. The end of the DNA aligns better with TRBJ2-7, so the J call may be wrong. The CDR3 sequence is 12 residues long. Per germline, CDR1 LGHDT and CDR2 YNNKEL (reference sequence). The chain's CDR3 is CASSLWTGEQYF. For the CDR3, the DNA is TGTGCCAGCAGCCTTTGGACAGGCGAGCAGTACTTC.